This TCR beta chain was sequenced in a study of graft-versus-host responses after intestinal transplantation. Study outcomes and limitations: Within the allografts of patients who had graft-donor T cell macrochimerism, graft-versus-host to host-versus-graft clonal ratios were high. GvH clone levels peaked in circulation, and this peak was associated with early post-transplant HvG declines. Researchers found GvH clones in recipient marrow, and some showed up first in ileum or blood.

The table came from immunoSEQ multiplex PCR; TCRdb's copy has only in-frame clones and leaves some out. The profile shows 150,000 or so clones, about 93% of them singletons. Per the germline V gene, CDR1 is GTSNPN and CDR2 is SVGIG (reference sequence). The V gene lost 2 bases and the J gene lost 6 bases, with 14 bases spanning the gap. CDR3 length: 13 amino acids. Points on this clone: Its matching antigen is unknown.

The chain has TRBV30 and TRBJ2-7; a weak D match, TRBD2 (6 bases). The TCR comes from a human donor who received an intestinal transplant. Specimen: unstimulated CD4+ T cells sorted from spleen or lymph node cells, collected before intestinal transplant. Written as DNA, the CDR3 is TGTGCCTGGAGTACTAGCCCCTGGGGCGAGCAGTACTTC. Translated: CAWSTSPWGEQYF.